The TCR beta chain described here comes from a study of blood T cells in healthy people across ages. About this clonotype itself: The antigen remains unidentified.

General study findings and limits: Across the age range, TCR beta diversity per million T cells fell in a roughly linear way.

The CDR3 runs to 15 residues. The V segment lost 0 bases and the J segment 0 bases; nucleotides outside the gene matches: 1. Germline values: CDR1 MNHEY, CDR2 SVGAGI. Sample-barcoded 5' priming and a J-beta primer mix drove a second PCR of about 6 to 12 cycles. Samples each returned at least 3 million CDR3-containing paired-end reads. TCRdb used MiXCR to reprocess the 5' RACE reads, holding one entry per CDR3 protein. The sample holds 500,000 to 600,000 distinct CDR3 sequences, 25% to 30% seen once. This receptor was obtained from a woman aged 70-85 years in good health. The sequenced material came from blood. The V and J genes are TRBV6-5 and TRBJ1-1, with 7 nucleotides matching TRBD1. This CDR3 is CASSYSDRLNTEAFF. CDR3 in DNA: TGTGCCAGCAGTTACTCGGACAGGCTGAACACTGAAGCTTTCTTT.